This T cell receptor beta chain was captured in a study of early T cells in non-severe SARS-CoV-2 infection. Molecules of cDNA were individually given unique molecular identifiers that were attached to them. Via MiXCR, TCRdb re-called the 5' RACE reads, giving one row per CDR3 protein. Of 85,000 to 90,000 distinct CDR3 sequences in the sample, 14% were seen once. For this clonotype: The antigen remains undetermined. Relative to the germline gene, one junction end is altered; a read error may explain this.

Overall study findings and caveats: Comparison of clonotypes with VDJdb favored anti-spike CD8 responses while missing private and CD4 specificities.

Germline-derived CDR1 and CDR2 are SSHAT and FNYEAQ (reference sequence). CDR3 size: 15 residues. This clonotype was sampled from an adult who was a healthcare worker with PCR-confirmed SARS-CoV-2 infection or an uninfected control (not recorded which). Sample: whole blood. This sequence joins TRBV7-7 and TRBJ2-7, with D perhaps TRBD1 or TRBD2 (5 bases each). The DNA for the CDR3 is TGTGCTAGCAGCCAAGGGGACCTCCCATCCTACGAGCAGTACTTC. The encoded protein is CASSQGDLPSYEQYF.